This T cell receptor beta chain was recorded in a study of OX40 agonist ivuxolimab in advanced cancers. About the study: While on treatment, patients had intravenous ivuxolimab at 0.01 to 10 mg/kg every 2 weeks.

The study, taken as a whole, reports: The average count of expanded clones was higher among CD8+ T cells than among CD4+.

To note about this clone: Its antigen is currently unknown.

CDR3 length: 14 residues. From germline, CDR1 is MNHEY and CDR2 SVGAGI. V was shortened by 7 bases and J by 5 bases, with 18 bases between the two germline ends. Profiling relied on immunoSEQ multiplex PCR, and the TCRdb table lists in-frame clones only, not all of them. The table shows some 48,000 clones, with around 90% occurring only once. The gene calls are TRBV6-5 and TRBJ2-7, with D possibly called TRBD1 or TRBD2 (5 bases each). This TCR was sampled from an adult with an advanced solid tumor such as melanoma, head and neck, liver or kidney cancer. Sequencing used CD4+ or CD8+ T cells sorted from blood, obtained in a trial of the OX40 agonist ivuxolimab. In DNA, the CDR3 is TGTGCCAGCAAGTACCGGGACGGAGACGACGAGCAGTACTTC. Its translation is CASKYRDGDDEQYF.